Each of the 26 T cell receptor beta chains below was sequenced from the same sample in a study of T cell changes during pregnancy in multiple sclerosis. Measured with immunoSEQ multiplex PCR; TCRdb has only the in-frame clones, and not every one. This table holds tens of thousands of clones, around 91% found once. The sample consisted of peripheral blood, taken after pregnancy. The receptors derive from a female donor in good health, enrolled as a control in a pregnancy study.

The rearrangement joins TRBV7-8 to TRBJ2-3, with D tentatively TRBD2 (5 bases). The CDR3 spans 11 residues. Germline assignment: CDR1 SGHVS and CDR2 FQNEAQ. V shed 5 bases and J shed 5 bases, with 5 bases lying between them. In DNA, the CDR3 is TGTGCCAGCAGCCGGGAAGATACGCAGTATTTT. Residues: CASSREDTQYF.

V gene TRBV18 combines with J gene TRBJ1-3; 7 positions match TRBD1. V trimming: 3 bases; J trimming: 0 bases; junction bases outside the gene matches: 2. This CDR3 region has 15 residues. In germline, CDR1 is KGHSH, CDR2 LQKENI. This CDR3 reads CASSPTGNSGNTIYF. For the CDR3, the DNA is TGTGCCAGCTCACCGACAGGGAACTCTGGAAACACCATATATTTT.

The chain couples TRBV5-6 to TRBJ2-3; 7 positions match TRBD2. The junction had 4 bases not matched to a gene; V was cut back by 4 bases and J by 8 bases. The CDR3 spans 12 residues. Germline V CDR1 and CDR2: SGHDT, YYEEEE. CDR3 sequence: CASSPSGGTQYF. The CDR3 DNA follows: TGTGCCAGCAGCCCTTCGGGGGGTACGCAGTATTTT.

The chain has TRBV7-6 and TRBJ1-3; D is perhaps TRBD1 (6 bases). The CDR3 covers 15 residues. V was clipped by 5 bases and J by 0 bases, with 11 bases between them. The germline CDR1 and CDR2 sequences are SGHVS and FNYEAQ. CDR3 protein: CASSADRSSGNTIYF. The DNA for the CDR3 is TGTGCCAGCAGCGCCGACAGGAGCTCTGGAAACACCATATATTTT.

This clone was picked up one time. This sequence joins TRBV7-2 and TRBJ2-1; D gene uncertain. Germline values: CDR1 SGHTA, CDR2 FQGNSA. CDR3 length: 13 amino acids. The V and J ends lost 1 base and 6 bases respectively, with 7 bases between them. The CDR3 nucleotides read TGTGCCAGCAGCTTAGGAGTTGTCAATGAGCAGTTCTTC. Translated, it gives CASSLGVVNEQFF.

V gene TRBV9 combines with J gene TRBJ1-6, with D tentatively TRBD1 (6 bases). Trimming shortened V by 0 bases and J by 5 bases, and 9 bases separated the two germline ends. CDR3 length: 15 amino acids. Germline V gene data show CDR1 as SGDLS and CDR2 as YYNGEE. CDR3 in DNA: TGTGCCAGCAGCGTAGAGTGGACAGATAATTCACCCCTCCACTTT. Translation: CASSVEWTDNSPLHF.

The chain recombines TRBV11-3 with TRBJ2-6, with 8 bases that match TRBD1. Germline V lookup: CDR1 SGHNT, CDR2 YENEEA. The CDR3 consists of 16 residues. Germline trimming cut 4 bases from V and 2 bases from J; bases unmatched to any gene: 4. The CDR3: CASSSGQGTGANVLTF. The CDR3 bases are TGTGCCAGCAGCTCAGGACAGGGAACTGGGGCCAACGTCCTGACTTTC.

The chain couples TRBV7-2 to TRBJ1-1; D is unresolved. This CDR3 spans 14 amino acids. V lost 4 bases to trimming and J lost 5 bases, with 14 bases between them. Germline-derived CDR1 and CDR2 are SGHTA and FQGNSA. The CDR3: CASSYTVSGTEAFF. The CDR3 DNA sequence: TGTGCCAGCAGCTACACCGTTAGCGGGACTGAAGCTTTCTTT.

The chain recombines TRBV9 with TRBJ2-7; a weak D match, TRBD1 (6 bases). This CDR3 is 14 amino acids long. Between the trimmed V and J ends, which lost 1 base and 3 bases, there was a span of 11 bases. Germline values: CDR1 SGDLS, CDR2 YYNGEE. DNA of the CDR3: TGTGCCAGCAGCGTACGAGGACAGAACTACGAGCAGTACTTC. This sequence encodes CASSVRGQNYEQYF.

J is TRBJ2-1 and V is TRBV18, with TRBD2 matching over 8 bases. The CDR3 runs 15 residues. CDR1 is KGHSH and CDR2 is LQKENI in the germline V gene. Trimming at V came to 3 bases and at J to 2 bases, leaving 3 bases not matched to a gene. As DNA, the CDR3 is TGTGCCAGCTCACCCCCGGGACTAGCCTACAATGAGCAGTTCTTC. It encodes CASSPPGLAYNEQFF.

Ten or more counts support this clone. This chain connects TRBV28 to TRBJ1-2; TRBD1 might be the D (5 bases). Trimming shortened V by 4 bases and J by 5 bases, and 20 bases separated the two germline ends. This CDR3 comprises 16 residues. Germline V CDR1 and CDR2: MDHEN, SYDVKM. CDR3 sequence (DNA): TGTGCCAGCAGTTCCAGATCGGGGGTCCTTGGGTATGGCTACACCTTC. Amino acids: CASSSRSGVLGYGYTF.

This chain connects TRBV6-1 to TRBJ1-3; D unresolved. Germline V CDR1 and CDR2: MNHNS, SASEGT. V gave up 1 base and J gave up 2 bases, with 9 bases separating them. The CDR3 length is 15 residues. The CDR3 sequence: CASSEGEITGNTIYF. CDR3 DNA sequence: TGTGCCAGCAGTGAAGGGGAGATTACTGGAAACACCATATATTTT.

CDR3 residues: CASSYGLAGGIAQFF. The CDR3 DNA sequence: TGTGCCAGCAGTTACGGACTAGCGGGGGGAATAGCGCAGTTCTTC. The chain has TRBV14 and TRBJ2-1, with TRBD2 matching over 14 bases. Trimming took 6 bases from V and 12 from J; bases not matched to a gene: 10. This CDR3 spans 15 amino acids. CDR1 and CDR2 (germline): SGHDN, FVKESK.

The chain joins TRBV5-1 to TRBJ2-1; 13 bases match TRBD2. The V gene end was trimmed by 4 bases and the J gene end by 0 bases; junction bases not matched to a gene: 10. The length of the CDR3 is 19 residues. Germline CDR1 and CDR2: SGHRS and YFSETQ. The CDR3 DNA reads as TGCGCCAGCAGCCTACAAGGGACTAGCGGGGACCACTCCTACAATGAGCAGTTCTTC. Protein sequence: CASSLQGTSGDHSYNEQFF.

V and J are TRBV19 and TRBJ1-6; 10 nucleotides align to TRBD1. From germline, CDR1 is LNHDA and CDR2 SQIVND (reference sequence). The CDR3 has 16 residues. Trimming at V came to 7 bases and at J to 10 bases, leaving 13 bases not matched to a gene. CDR3: CASKGTDGTGDSPLHF. In nucleotides, the CDR3 is TGTGCCAGTAAGGGAACGGACGGGACAGGGGACTCACCCCTCCACTTT.

The CDR3 sequence is CASSVGLAGAYEQYF. DNA of the CDR3: TGTGCCAGCAGCGTGGGACTAGCGGGTGCCTACGAGCAGTACTTC. The chain carries TRBV7-2 and TRBJ2-7, with TRBD2 identical over 12 bases. This CDR3 is built from 15 residues. Germline-derived CDR1 and CDR2 are SGHTA and FQGNSA. The J segment lost 2 bases and the V segment lost 5 bases, leaving 4 bases of the junction unmatched. The variable domain in full, completed from reference TRBV7-2 and TRBJ2-7, reads GAGVSQSPSNKVTEKGKDVELRCDPISGHTALYWYRQSLGQGLEFLIYFQGNSAPDKSGLPSDRFSAERTGGSVSTLTIQRTQQEDSAVYLCASSVGLAGAYEQYFGPGTRLTVT.

The chain links TRBV5-6 to TRBJ1-2, with unresolved D. The CDR3 consists of 13 residues. The ends were cut back, 4 bases at V and 4 bases at J, with 11 bases in the middle. The germline CDR1 and CDR2 sequences are SGHDT and YYEEEE. CDR3 sequence reads: CASSPTALYGYTF. In nucleotides, the CDR3 is TGTGCCAGCAGCCCAACAGCCCTCTATGGCTACACCTTC.

This chain links TRBV7-3 with TRBJ2-1, with 9 positions matching TRBD2. The CDR3 spans 12 residues. Germline loops: CDR1 SGHTA, CDR2 FQGTGA. V gave up 5 bases and J gave up 15 bases; unmatched junction bases: 8. The DNA of the CDR3 is TGTGCCAGCAGCAAGCAGCGGGGGGTTTGGTTCTTC. Translated, it gives CASSKQRGVWFF.

The rearrangement joins TRBV14 to TRBJ1-2; perhaps TRBD1 as D (5 bases). Germline CDR1 reads SGHDN; CDR2 reads FVKESK. The CDR3 runs 14 residues. V gave up 2 bases and J gave up 2 bases, with 9 bases separating them. CDR3 sequence reads: CASSQQAGNYGYTF. The CDR3 region has the DNA TGTGCCAGCAGCCAACAGGCAGGGAACTATGGCTACACCTTC. Complete variable domain (other parts from reference TRBV14 and TRBJ1-2): EAGVTQFPSHSVIEKGQTVTLRCDPISGHDNLYWYRRVMGKEIKFLLHFVKESKQDESGMPNNRFLAERTGGTYSTLKVQPAELEDSGVYFCASSQQAGNYGYTFGSGTRLTVV.

The chain couples TRBV6-1 to TRBJ2-1; D unresolved. Looked up from germline, CDR1 is MNHNS and CDR2 is SASEGT. The CDR3 has 13 amino acids. The V end was cut by 9 bases, the J end by 7 bases, with 16 bases between. The CDR3 DNA sequence: TGTGCCAGTTCCACCGACTCGTTTAATGAGCAGTTCTTC. Translated, it gives CASSTDSFNEQFF.

The chain carries TRBV11-2 and TRBJ1-4; D remains ambiguous. Trimming removed 2 bases at V and 4 bases at J, with 8 bases between. Germline CDR1 reads SGHAT; CDR2 reads FQNNGV. The CDR3 is 14 amino acids. The CDR3 loop is CASSLWQDNEKLFF. CDR3 nucleotide sequence: TGTGCCAGCAGCTTATGGCAGGATAATGAAAAACTGTTTTTT.

The rearrangement links TRBV5-6 to TRBJ1-4; 7 nucleotides match TRBD1. Trimming cost V 4 bases and J 6 bases; bases outside gene matches: 6. Germline V CDR1 and CDR2: SGHDT, YYEEEE. This CDR3 has 14 amino acids. CDR3 loop: CASSQAGTDEKLFF. The CDR3 DNA is TGTGCCAGCAGCCAAGCCGGGACAGATGAAAAACTGTTTTTT.

The chain recombines TRBV28 with TRBJ2-5; D is unresolved. Germline V lookup: CDR1 MDHEN, CDR2 SYDVKM. V was clipped by 2 bases and J by 11 bases, with 9 bases between them. The CDR3 consists of 11 residues. This chain's CDR3 is CASSLDVEQYF. The CDR3 DNA follows: TGTGCCAGCAGTTTAGATGTGGAGCAGTACTTC.

The chain links TRBV6-5 to TRBJ1-4; D gene unclear. Per the germline V gene, CDR1 is MNHEY and CDR2 is SVGAGI. The CDR3 runs to 15 residues. Trimming took 2 bases from V and 2 from J, leaving 9 bases between them. Written as DNA, the CDR3 is TGTGCCAGCAGTTACAGATACAGCACTAATGAAAAACTGTTTTTT. Its protein is CASSYRYSTNEKLFF.

This chain links TRBV7-9 with TRBJ2-3, with 7 nucleotides matching TRBD2. Germline V gene lookup returns CDR1 SEHNR and CDR2 FQNEAQ (reference sequence). Germline trimming cut 2 bases from V and 3 bases from J; bases unmatched to any gene: 2. The CDR3 spans 14 residues. CDR3 coding DNA: TGTGCCAGCAGCTTACTGGGGGGGACAGATACGCAGTATTTT. Translated, it gives CASSLLGGTDTQYF.

Notes on this clone: The sample contains more than one DNA sequence encoding this CDR3. The chain couples TRBV5-1 to TRBJ2-6, with TRBD1 matching 8 bases. V was clipped by 7 bases and J by 1 base; unmatched bases: 16. Germline V CDR1 and CDR2: SGHRS, YFSETQ. The CDR3 extends over 19 amino acids. CDR3 in amino acids: CASGENRGRLKSGANVLTF. The CDR3 bases are TGCGCCAGCGGCGAAAACAGGGGGAGGCTCAAGTCTGGGGCCAACGTCCTGACTTTC.